This TCR beta chain is from a study of T cell changes during pregnancy in multiple sclerosis. Sequencing used immunoSEQ multiplex PCR; TCRdb keeps in-frame clones, though not all of them. The sample shows about 130,000 clones, less than 97% of them seen only once. The CDR3 length is 14 residues. V shed 5 bases, J shed 0 bases, and the junction held 4 bases outside the gene matches. Germline lookup yields CDR1 SGHNT and CDR2 YYREEE (reference sequence). The clonotype originates from a female donor with multiple sclerosis, enrolled in a pregnancy study. V and J are TRBV5-4 and TRBJ1-1; 7 bases agree with TRBD1. The input for sequencing was peripheral blood, taken after pregnancy. The CDR3, as DNA: TGTGCCAGCAGGGAAGGGGGCTTGAACACTGAAGCTTTCTTT. Protein sequence: CASREGGLNTEAFF.